This entry is about one T cell receptor beta chain. This clonotype was seen a few times. The antigen this receptor binds is unknown. Base qualities are not at hand, and no much larger clone is one base apart. Library method: 5' RACE. TCRdb records Illumina HiSeq 2500 as the sequencer. The second PCR ran for about 6 to 12 cycles and used a J-beta primer mix along with a sample-barcoded 5' primer. A unique molecular identifier was introduced onto each TCR beta cDNA molecule by a template-switch 5' adaptor carrying 12 random nucleotides. At least 2.5 million CDR3-containing paired-end reads were obtained from each sample. The Mint cDNA synthesis kit, primed by a TRBC-specific oligonucleotide, was used to synthesize first-strand cDNA from all RNA. After uracil-DNA glycosylase treatment, a first 18-cycle PCR used universal primers M1SS and BC2_uni_R on all cDNA. The source study handled its data this way. Normalization of each sample was performed by random selection of 1 million high-quality reads, each carrying a distinct molecular identifier. Reads with shared molecular identifiers were discarded instead of being binned into consensus sequences. CDR3 identification, clonotype clustering and error correction used MiTCR with a Q25 quality threshold and the strictest error-elimination algorithm. A nonparametric unseen species model with Euler transformation was used to estimate lower-bound total TCR beta diversity. TCRdb redid the processing of the public reads, applying fastp at Q25 and MiXCR, and retained in-frame beta chains. Rows merge per CDR3 protein into single entries with the most common DNA and genes. The V and J calls here are based on TCRdb, not the publication. Recorded for this sample are about 1.6 million distinct CDR3 sequences; roughly 32% of them occurred a single time. The biggest ten clones account for about 11% of the sample.

The sample belongs to a study of blood T cells in healthy people across ages (dated by TCRdb to between 2014 and 2017). Regarding the complete study: In model experiments, roughly one uniquely barcoded TCR beta cDNA molecule per two T cells was captured by template switching. Using the same blood draw, the study looked at two additional independent replicas of 1 million unique cDNA reads for two donors, one aged 18 to 30 and the other aged 80 or older. The study measured age-related changes in TCR beta repertoire diversity using deep sequencing normalized with unique cDNA molecular identifiers. To avoid experimental bias, donors of different ages were randomly spread across the sequencing lanes. Donors were grouped into four age groups: young (average roughly 17 years), middle-aged (around 39), aged (roughly 67) and long-lived (over 80).

Findings and caveats that apply to the study as a whole: Total diversity estimates from one million sequenced T cells were considered lower bounds and underestimates. A strong correlation was found between observed TCR beta diversity and the percentage of naive T cells measured by flow cytometry. Observed TCR beta diversity per million T cells fell roughly linearly with age, and a significant reduction was already apparent by age about 36. Compared with the aged group, more naive CD4+ T cells, fewer expanded clones and increased TCR diversity were shown by the long-lived group, suggesting age selection. Because profiling used bulk unsorted PBMCs, naive and antigen-experienced compartments could not be compared conclusively. Donor CMV infection status was unknown, potentially confounding age-related changes in expanded clonotypes.

Including the terminal cysteine and phenylalanine, the CDR3 comprises 15 residues. Only CDR3 DNA is held: 45 bases, read in frame from base 1. Sequences SGHVS (CDR1) and FQNEAQ (CDR2) are obtained from the germline V gene. V sheds 5 bases and J sheds 0 bases, leaving 10 bases between their ends. Donors were 39 systemically healthy Caucasian individuals from Russia aged roughly 6 to 90 years. Each donor gave approximately 9.4 milliliters of peripheral blood, drawn into EDTA-treated Vacutainer tubes. Ficoll-Paque density-gradient centrifugation was used to isolate PBMCs, with at least 6.5 million per sample. Trizol reagent was used to extract total RNA from the PBMCs, yielding at least 6 micrograms per sample. Naive CD45RAhigh/CD27high T cell percentages were measured by flow cytometry on a PBMC aliquot from every donor.

Sequencing was carried out using blood. Rearrangement joined TRBV7-8 to TRBJ2-2; TRBD1 might be the D gene, on 7 matching bases. The origin of this receptor is a woman aged 25 to 45 in good health. The CDR3 region: CASSAGQTNTGELFF. Read as DNA, the sequence is TGTGCCAGCAGCGCGGGACAGACGAACACCGGGGAGCTGTTTTTT.